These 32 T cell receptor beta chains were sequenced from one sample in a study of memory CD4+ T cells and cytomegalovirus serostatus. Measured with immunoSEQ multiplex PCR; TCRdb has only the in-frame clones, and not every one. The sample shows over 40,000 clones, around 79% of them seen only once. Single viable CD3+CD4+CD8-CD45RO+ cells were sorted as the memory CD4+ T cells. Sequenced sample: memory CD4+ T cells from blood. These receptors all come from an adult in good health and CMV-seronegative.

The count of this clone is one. CDR3 DNA sequence: TGCGCCAGCAGCCAAGATCTAGACAGGGGAAATCAGCCCCAGCATTTT. Its translation: CASSQDLDRGNQPQHF. The chain recombines TRBV4-1 with TRBJ1-5, with 8 bases aligning to TRBD1. This CDR3 has 16 amino acids. Germline V gene sequence: CDR1 MGHRA, CDR2 YSYEKL. Trimming took 0 bases from V and 4 from J; bases not matched to a gene: 5.

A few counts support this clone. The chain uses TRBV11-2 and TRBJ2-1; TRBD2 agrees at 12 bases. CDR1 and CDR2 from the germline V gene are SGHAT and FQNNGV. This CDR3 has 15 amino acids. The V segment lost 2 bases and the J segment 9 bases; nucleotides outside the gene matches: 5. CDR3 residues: CASSLRTSGAAEQFF. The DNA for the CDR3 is TGTGCCAGCAGCTTAAGGACTAGCGGGGCCGCTGAGCAGTTCTTC.

CDR3 DNA: TGTGCCAGCAGCTTGGCAGGGGGCGGATTAAACATTCAGTACTTC. This codes for CASSLAGGGLNIQYF. V is TRBV5-5 and J is TRBJ2-4; 8 positions agree with TRBD1. CDR1 is SGHKS and CDR2 is YYEKEE in the germline V gene (reference sequence). This CDR3 contains 15 residues. The ends lost 0 bases at V and 6 bases at J; junction bases unmatched: 5.

DNA of the CDR3: TGTGCCAGCAGGGCCTCAGGGGGGGCATGGGATGGCTACACCTTC. The encoded protein is CASRASGGAWDGYTF. The chain combines TRBV6-5 with TRBJ1-2, with 7 nucleotides matching TRBD1. Germline CDR1 MNHEY, CDR2 SVGAGI. The CDR3 sequence is 15 residues long. With V trimmed by 6 bases and J by 6 bases, 13 bases remained unmatched.

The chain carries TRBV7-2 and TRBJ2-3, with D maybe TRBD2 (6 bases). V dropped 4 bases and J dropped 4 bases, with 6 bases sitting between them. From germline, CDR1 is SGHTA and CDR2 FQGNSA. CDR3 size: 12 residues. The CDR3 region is CASSWGADTQYF. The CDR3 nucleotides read TGTGCCAGCAGCTGGGGGGCAGATACGCAGTATTTT.

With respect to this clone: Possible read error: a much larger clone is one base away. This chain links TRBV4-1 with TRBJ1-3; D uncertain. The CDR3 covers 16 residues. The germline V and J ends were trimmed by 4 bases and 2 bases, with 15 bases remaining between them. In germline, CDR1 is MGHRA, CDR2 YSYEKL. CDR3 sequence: CASSLQWAHAGNTIYF. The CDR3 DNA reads TGCGCCAGCAGCCTGCAATGGGCACATGCTGGAAACACCATATATTTT.

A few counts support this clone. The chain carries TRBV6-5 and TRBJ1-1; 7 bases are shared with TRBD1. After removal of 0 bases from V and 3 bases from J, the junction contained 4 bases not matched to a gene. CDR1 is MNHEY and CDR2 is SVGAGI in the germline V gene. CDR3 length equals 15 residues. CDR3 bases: TGTGCCAGCAGTTACTCATGGACAGGCTACACTGAAGCTTTCTTT. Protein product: CASSYSWTGYTEAFF.

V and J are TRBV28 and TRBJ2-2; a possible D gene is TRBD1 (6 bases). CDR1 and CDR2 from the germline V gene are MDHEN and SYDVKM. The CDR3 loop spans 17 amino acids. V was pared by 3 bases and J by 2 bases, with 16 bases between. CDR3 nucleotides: TGTGCCAGCAGTTTTCCGACCGGCAGGGGAAACACCGGGGAGCTGTTTTTT. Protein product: CASSFPTGRGNTGELFF.

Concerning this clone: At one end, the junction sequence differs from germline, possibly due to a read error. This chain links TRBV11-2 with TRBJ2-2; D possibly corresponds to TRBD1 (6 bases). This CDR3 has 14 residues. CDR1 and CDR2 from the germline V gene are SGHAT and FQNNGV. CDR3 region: CASSFGTTTRELFF. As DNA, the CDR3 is TGTGCCAGCAGCTTCGGGACAACCACCCGGGAGCTGTTTTTT.

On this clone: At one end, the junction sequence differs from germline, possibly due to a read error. The CDR3 loop is CASSYSLQETQYF. The CDR3 bases are TGTGCTAGCAGCTACAGTCTTCAAGAGACCCAGTACTTC. This chain connects TRBV7-7 to TRBJ2-5; no firm D call. This CDR3 is built from 13 residues. Germline CDR1 is SSHAT and CDR2 is FNYEAQ (reference sequence).

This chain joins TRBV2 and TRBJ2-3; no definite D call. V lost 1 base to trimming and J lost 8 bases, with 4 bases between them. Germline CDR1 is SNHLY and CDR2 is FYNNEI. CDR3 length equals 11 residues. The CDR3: CASSEERTQYF. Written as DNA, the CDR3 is TGTGCCAGCAGTGAAGAGCGTACGCAGTATTTT.

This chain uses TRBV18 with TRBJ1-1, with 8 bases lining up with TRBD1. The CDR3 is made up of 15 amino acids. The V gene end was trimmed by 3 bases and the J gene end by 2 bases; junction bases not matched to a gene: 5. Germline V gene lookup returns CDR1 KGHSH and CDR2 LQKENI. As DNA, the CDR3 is TGTGCCAGCTCACCTCAGGGGGCGCTTAACACTGAAGCTTTCTTT. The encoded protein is CASSPQGALNTEAFF.

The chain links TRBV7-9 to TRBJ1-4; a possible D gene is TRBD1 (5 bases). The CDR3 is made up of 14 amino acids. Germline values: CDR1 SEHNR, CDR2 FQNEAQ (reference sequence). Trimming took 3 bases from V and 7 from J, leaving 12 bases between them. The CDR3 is CASSFGGFSEKLFF. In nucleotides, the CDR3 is TGTGCCAGCAGCTTTGGGGGGTTTAGTGAAAAACTGTTTTTT.

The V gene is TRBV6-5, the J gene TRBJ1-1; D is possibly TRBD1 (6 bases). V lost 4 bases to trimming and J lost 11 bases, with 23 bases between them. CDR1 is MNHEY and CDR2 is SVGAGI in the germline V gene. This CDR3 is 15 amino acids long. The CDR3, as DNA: TGTGCCAGCAGTTTCTCGACCCAGGGGAGGAGGAAGGCTTTCTTT. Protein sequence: CASSFSTQGRRKAFF.

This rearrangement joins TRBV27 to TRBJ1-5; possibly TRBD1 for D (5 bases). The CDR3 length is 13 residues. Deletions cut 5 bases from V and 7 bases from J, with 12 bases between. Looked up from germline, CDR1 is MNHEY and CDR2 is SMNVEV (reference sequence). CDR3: CASSATWGQPQHF. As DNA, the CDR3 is TGTGCCAGCAGTGCCACCTGGGGGCAGCCCCAGCATTTT.

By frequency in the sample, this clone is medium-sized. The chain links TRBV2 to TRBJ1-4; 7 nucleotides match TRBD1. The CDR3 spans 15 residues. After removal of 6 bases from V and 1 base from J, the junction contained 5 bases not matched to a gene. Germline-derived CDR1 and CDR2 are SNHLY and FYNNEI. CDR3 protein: CASRPRTGTNEKLFF. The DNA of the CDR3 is TGTGCCAGCAGACCTCGGACAGGAACTAATGAAAAACTGTTTTTT.

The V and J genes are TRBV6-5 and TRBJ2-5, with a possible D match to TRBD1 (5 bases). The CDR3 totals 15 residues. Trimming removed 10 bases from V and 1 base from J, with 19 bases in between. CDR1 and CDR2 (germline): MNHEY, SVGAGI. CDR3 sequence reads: CATRSRYRGQETQYF. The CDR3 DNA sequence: TGTGCCACCCGATCAAGATATAGGGGCCAAGAGACCCAGTACTTC.

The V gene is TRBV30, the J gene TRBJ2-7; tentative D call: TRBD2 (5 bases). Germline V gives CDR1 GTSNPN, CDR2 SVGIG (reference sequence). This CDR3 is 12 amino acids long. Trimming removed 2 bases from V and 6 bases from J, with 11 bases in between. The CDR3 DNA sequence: TGTGCCTGGAGTTGGCTAGCCGGCGAGCAGTACTTC. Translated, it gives CAWSWLAGEQYF.

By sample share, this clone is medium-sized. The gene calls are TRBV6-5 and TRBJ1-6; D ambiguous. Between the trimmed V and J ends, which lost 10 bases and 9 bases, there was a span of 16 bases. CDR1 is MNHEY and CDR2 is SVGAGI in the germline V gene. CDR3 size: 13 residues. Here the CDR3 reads CATTSVEGSPLHF. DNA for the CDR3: TGTGCCACGACCAGTGTCGAGGGTTCACCCCTCCACTTT.

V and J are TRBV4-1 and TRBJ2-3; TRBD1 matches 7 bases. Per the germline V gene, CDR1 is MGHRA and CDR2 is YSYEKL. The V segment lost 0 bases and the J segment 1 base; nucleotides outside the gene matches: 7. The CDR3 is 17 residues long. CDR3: CASSQDRMDRRTDTQYF. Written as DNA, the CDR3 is TGCGCCAGCAGCCAAGATCGGATGGACAGGCGCACAGATACGCAGTATTTT.

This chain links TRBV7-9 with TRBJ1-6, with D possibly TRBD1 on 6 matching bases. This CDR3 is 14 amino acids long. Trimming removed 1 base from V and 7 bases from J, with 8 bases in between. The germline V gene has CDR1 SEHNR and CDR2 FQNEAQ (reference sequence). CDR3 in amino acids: CASSLEGGNSPLHF. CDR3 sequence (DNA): TGTGCCAGCAGCTTAGAAGGGGGAAATTCACCCCTCCACTTT. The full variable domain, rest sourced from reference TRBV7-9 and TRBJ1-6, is DTGVSQNPRHKITKRGQNVTFRCDPISEHNRLYWYRQTLGQGPEFLTYFQNEAQLEKSRLLSDRFSAERPKGSFSTLEIQRTEQGDSAMYLCASSLEGGNSPLHFGNGTRLTVT.

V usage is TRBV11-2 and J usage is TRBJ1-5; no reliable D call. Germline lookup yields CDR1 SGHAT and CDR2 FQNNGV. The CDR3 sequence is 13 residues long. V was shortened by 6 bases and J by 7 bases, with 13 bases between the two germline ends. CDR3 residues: CASSISDGQPQHF. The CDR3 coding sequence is TGTGCCAGCAGTATATCAGACGGCCAGCCCCAGCATTTT.

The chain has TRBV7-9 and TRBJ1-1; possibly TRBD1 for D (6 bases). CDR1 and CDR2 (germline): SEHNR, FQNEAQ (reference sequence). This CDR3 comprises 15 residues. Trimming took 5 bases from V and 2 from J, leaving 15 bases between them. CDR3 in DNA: TGTGCCAGCAGCCCCAGGGGAGGAGGAAACACTGAAGCTTTCTTT. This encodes CASSPRGGGNTEAFF.

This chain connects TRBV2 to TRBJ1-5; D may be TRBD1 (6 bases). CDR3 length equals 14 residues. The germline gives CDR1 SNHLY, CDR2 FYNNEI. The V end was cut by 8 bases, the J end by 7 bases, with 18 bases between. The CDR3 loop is CASGWINRDQPQHF. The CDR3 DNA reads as TGTGCCAGCGGATGGATAAACAGGGACCAGCCCCAGCATTTT. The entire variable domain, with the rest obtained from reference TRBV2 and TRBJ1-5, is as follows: EPEVTQTPSHQVTQMGQEVILRCVPISNHLYFYWYRQILGQKVEFLVSFYNNEISEKSEIFDDQFSVERPDGSNFTLKIRSTKLEDSAMYFCASGWINRDQPQHFGDGTRLSIL.

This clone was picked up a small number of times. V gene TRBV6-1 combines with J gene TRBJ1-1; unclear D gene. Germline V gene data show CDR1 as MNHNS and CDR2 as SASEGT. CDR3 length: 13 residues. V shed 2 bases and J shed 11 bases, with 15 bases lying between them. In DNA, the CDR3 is TGTGCCAGCAGTGAACTTCGGGGAAAGGCGGCTTTCTTT. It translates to CASSELRGKAAFF.

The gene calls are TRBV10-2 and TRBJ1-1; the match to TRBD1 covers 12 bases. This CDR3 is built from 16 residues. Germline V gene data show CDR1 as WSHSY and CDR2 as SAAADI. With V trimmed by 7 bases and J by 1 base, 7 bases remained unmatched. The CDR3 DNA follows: TGCGCCAGCAAAAGGGGACAGGGGGCCACGAACACTGAAGCTTTCTTT. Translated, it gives CASKRGQGATNTEAFF.

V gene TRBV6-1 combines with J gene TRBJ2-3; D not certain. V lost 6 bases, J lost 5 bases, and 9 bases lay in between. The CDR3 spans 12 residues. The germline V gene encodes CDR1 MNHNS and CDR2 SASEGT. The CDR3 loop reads CASRKAGDTQYF. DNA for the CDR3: TGTGCCAGCAGGAAAGCTGGAGATACGCAGTATTTT.

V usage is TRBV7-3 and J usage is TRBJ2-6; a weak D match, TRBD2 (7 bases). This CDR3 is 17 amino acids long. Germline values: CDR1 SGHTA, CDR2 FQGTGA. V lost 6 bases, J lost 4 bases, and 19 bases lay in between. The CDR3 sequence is CASSPTAGARGANVLTF. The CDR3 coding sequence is TGTGCCAGCAGTCCCACTGCGGGGGCGCGGGGGGCCAACGTCCTGACTTTC.

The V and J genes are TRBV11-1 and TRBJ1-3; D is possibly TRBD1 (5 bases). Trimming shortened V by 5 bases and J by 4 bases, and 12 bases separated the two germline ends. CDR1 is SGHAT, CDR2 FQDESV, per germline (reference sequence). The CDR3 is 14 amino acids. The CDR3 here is CASSPRVRGNTIYF. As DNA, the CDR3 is TGTGCCAGCAGCCCCAGGGTCAGAGGAAACACCATATATTTT.

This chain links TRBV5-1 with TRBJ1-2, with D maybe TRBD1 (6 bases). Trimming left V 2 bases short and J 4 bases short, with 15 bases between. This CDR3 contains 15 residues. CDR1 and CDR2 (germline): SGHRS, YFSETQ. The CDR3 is CASSFGQPTSYGYTF. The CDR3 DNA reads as TGCGCCAGCAGCTTTGGACAGCCTACTTCCTATGGCTACACCTTC.

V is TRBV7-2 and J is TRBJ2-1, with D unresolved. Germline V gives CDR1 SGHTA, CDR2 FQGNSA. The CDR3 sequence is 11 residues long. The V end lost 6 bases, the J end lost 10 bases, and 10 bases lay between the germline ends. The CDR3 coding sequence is TGTGCCAGCAGTGTTAAAGTGGAGCAGTTCTTC. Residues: CASSVKVEQFF. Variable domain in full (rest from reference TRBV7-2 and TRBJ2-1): GAGVSQSPSNKVTEKGKDVELRCDPISGHTALYWYRQSLGQGLEFLIYFQGNSAPDKSGLPSDRFSAERTGGSVSTLTIQRTQQEDSAVYLCASSVKVEQFFGPGTRLTVL.

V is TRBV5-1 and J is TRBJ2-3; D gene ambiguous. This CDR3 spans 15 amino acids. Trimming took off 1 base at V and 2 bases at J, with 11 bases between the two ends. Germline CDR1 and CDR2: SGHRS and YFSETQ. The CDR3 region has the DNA TGCGCCAGCAGCTTGTCGCTAGACTTCACAGATACGCAGTATTTT. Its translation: CASSLSLDFTDTQYF.